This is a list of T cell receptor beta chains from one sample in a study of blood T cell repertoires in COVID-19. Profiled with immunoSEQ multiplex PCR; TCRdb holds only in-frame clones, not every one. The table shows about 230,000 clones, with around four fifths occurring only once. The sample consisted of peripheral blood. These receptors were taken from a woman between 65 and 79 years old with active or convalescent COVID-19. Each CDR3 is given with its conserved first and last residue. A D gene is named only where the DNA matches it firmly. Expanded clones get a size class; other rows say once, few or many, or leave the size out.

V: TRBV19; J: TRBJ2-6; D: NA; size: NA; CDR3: CASREGAGANVLTF; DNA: TGTGCCAGTAGGGAGGGGGCAGGGGCCAACGTCCTGACTTTC
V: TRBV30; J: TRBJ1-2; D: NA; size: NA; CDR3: CAWSVGGAGVGYTF; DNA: TGTGCCTGGAGTGTAGGTGGGGCAGGGGTGGGCTACACCTTC
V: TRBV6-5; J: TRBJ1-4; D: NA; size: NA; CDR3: CASSTGIVEKLFF; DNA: TGTGCCAGCAGTACAGGGATTGTTGAAAAACTGTTTTTT
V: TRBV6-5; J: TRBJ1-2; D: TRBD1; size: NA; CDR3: CASSRQGAGDYGYTF; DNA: TGTGCCAGCAGTAGACAGGGGGCCGGGGACTATGGCTACACCTTC
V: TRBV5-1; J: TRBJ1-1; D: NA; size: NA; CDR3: CASSLAPGNRDTEAFF; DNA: TGCGCCAGCAGCTTGGCCCCGGGTAACAGGGACACTGAAGCTTTCTTT
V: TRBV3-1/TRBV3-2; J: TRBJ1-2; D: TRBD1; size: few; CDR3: CASSSQGARGYTF; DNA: TGTGCCAGCAGCTCACAGGGGGCGCGTGGCTACACCTTC
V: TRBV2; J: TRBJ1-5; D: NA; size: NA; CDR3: CASSWGQDGNQPQHF; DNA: TGTGCCAGCAGTTGGGGGCAGGATGGCAATCAGCCCCAGCATTTT
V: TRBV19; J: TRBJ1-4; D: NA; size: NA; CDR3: CASSGSPGVTEKLFF; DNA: TGTGCCAGTAGTGGAAGCCCGGGGGTGACTGAAAAACTGTTTTTT
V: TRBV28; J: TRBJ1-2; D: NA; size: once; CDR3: CASLTGSNRLDGYTF; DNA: TGTGCCAGCCTCACCGGGTCCAATAGGTTGGATGGCTACACCTTC
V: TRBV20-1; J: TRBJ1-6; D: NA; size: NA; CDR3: CSASRDTHSPLHF; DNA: TGCAGTGCTAGTCGGGACACCCATTCACCCCTCCACTTT
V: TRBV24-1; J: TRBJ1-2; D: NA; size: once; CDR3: CATSRQNYGYTF; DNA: TGTGCCACCAGTCGACAGAACTATGGCTACACCTTC
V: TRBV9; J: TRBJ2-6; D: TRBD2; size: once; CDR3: CASSARGGAGANVLTF; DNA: TGTGCCAGCAGCGCGCGGGGGGGCGCTGGGGCCAACGTCCTGACTTTC
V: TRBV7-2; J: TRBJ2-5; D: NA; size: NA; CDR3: CASSHAGHQETQYF; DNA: TGTGCCAGCAGCCACGCCGGTCACCAAGAGACCCAGTACTTC
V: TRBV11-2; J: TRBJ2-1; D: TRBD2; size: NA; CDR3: CASSFRLADNEQFF; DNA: TGTGCCAGCAGCTTCAGACTAGCGGACAATGAGCAGTTCTTC
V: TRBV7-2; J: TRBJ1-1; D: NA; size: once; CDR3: CASRQGPYTEAFF; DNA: TGTGCCAGCAGACAGGGACCGTACACTGAAGCTTTCTTT
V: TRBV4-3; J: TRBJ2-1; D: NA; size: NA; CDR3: CASSQEPRGSYNEQFF; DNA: TGCGCCAGCAGCCAAGAACCCAGGGGCTCCTACAATGAGCAGTTCTTC
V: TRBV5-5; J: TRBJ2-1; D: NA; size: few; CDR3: CASSGSDRFPYNEQFF; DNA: TGTGCCAGCAGCGGTTCCGACAGGTTCCCCTACAATGAGCAGTTCTTC
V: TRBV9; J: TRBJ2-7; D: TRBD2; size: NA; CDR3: CASSPAGDLAGGSHEQYF; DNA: TGTGCCAGCAGCCCCGCCGGCGACCTAGCGGGGGGCAGCCACGAGCAGTACTTC
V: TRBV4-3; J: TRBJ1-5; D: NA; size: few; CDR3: CASSQDRGAWPQHF; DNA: TGCGCCAGCAGCCAAGATCGGGGGGCCTGGCCCCAGCATTTT
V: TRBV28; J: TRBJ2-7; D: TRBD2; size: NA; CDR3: CASSLTASGSSYEQYF; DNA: TGTGCCAGCAGTTTGACGGCTAGCGGGAGTTCCTACGAGCAGTACTTC
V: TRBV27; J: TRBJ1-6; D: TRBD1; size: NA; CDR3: CASSPTDRGYNSPLHF; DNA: TGTGCCAGCAGTCCTACCGACAGGGGGTATAATTCACCCCTCCACTTT
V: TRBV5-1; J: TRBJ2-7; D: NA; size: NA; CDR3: CASSLGHGDEQYF; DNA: TGCGCCAGCAGCTTGGGCCACGGTGACGAGCAGTACTTC
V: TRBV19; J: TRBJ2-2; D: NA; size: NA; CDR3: CASSMMWGAVGELFF; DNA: TGTGCCAGTAGTATGATGTGGGGAGCCGTCGGGGAGCTGTTTTTT
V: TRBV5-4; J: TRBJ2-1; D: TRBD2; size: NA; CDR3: CASSRTSGGYNEQFF; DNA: TGTGCCAGCAGCCGGACTAGCGGGGGGTACAATGAGCAGTTCTTC
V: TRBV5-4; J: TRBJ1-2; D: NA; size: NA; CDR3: CASSLDRDAGYTF; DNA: TGTGCCAGCAGCTTGGACAGAGACGCAGGCTACACCTTC
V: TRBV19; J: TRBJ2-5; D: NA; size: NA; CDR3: CASSFQASIQYF; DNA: TGTGCCAGTAGTTTTCAGGCTAGCATCCAGTACTTC
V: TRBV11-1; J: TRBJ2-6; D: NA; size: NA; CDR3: CASSFQGSGANVLTF; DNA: TGTGCCAGCAGCTTCCAGGGGTCCGGGGCCAACGTCCTGACTTTC
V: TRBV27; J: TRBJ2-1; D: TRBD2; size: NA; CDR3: CASRRSGSSEQFF; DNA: TGTGCCAGCAGGAGGAGCGGGAGCAGTGAGCAGTTCTTC
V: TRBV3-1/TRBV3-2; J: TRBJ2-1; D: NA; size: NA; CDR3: CASSQGATSYNEQFF; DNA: TGTGCCAGCAGCCAAGGGGCTACCTCGTACAATGAGCAGTTCTTC
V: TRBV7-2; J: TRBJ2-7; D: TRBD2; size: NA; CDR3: CASSVTGTSSEQYF; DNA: TGTGCCAGCAGCGTAACCGGGACTAGCTCCGAGCAGTACTTC
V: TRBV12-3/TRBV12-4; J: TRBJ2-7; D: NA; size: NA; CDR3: CASSLGVGAEQYF; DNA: TGTGCCAGCAGTTTAGGTGTAGGGGCCGAGCAGTACTTC
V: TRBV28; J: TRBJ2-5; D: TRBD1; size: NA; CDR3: CASSRPRGRLTQYF; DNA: TGTGCCAGCAGCAGGCCCAGGGGGCGCTTGACCCAGTACTTC
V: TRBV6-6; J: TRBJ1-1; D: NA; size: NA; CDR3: CASSSGWNTEAFF; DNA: TGTGCCAGCAGTTCGGGGTGGAACACTGAAGCTTTCTTT